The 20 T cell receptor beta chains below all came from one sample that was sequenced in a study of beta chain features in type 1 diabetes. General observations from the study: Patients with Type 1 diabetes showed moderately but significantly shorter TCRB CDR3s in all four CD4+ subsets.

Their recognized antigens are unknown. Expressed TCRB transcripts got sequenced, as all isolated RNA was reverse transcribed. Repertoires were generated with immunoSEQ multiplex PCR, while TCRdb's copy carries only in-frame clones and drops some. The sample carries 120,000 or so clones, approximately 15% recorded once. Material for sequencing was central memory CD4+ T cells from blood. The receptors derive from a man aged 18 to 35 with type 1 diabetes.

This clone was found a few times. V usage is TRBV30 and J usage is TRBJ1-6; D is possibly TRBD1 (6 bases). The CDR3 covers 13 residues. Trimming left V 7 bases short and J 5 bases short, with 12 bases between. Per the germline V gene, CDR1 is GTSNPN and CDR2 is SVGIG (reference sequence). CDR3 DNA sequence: TGTGCCTCGCAACAGGGACATAATTCACCCCTCCACTTT. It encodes CASQQGHNSPLHF.

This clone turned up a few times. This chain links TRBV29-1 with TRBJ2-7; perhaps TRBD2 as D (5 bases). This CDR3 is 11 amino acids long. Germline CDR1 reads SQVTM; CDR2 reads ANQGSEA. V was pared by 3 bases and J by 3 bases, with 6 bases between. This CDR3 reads CSVDAGYEQYF. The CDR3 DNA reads TGCAGCGTTGATGCGGGCTACGAGCAGTACTTC.

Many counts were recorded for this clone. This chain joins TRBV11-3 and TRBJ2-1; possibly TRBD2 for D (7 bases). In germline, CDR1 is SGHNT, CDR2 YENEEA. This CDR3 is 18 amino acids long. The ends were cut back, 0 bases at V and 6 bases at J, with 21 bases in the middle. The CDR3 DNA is TGTGCCAGCAGCTTAGATCTCCCTTACAGGGAGGGGAGCAATGAGCAGTTCTTC. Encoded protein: CASSLDLPYREGSNEQFF.

The CDR3 here is CASSIQGAMNTEAFF. CDR3 in DNA: TGTGCCAGTAGTATACAGGGGGCGATGAACACTGAAGCTTTCTTT. The rearrangement uses TRBV19 and TRBJ1-1; 8 bases match TRBD1. The ends lost 2 bases at V and 0 bases at J; junction bases unmatched: 2. The germline V gene has CDR1 LNHDA and CDR2 SQIVND (reference sequence). The CDR3 is 15 residues long.

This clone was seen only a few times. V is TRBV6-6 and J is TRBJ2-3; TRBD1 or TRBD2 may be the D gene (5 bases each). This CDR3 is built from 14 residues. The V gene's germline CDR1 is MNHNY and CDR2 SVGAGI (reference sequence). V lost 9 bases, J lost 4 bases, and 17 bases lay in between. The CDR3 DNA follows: TGTGCCAGTCTGGATCGGGGCCGGGCAGATACGCAGTATTTT. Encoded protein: CASLDRGRADTQYF.

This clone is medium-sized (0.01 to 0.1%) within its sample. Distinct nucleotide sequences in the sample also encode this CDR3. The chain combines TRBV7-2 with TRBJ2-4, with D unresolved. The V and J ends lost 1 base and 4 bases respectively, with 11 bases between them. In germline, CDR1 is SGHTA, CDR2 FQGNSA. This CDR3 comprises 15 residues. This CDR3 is CASSLEPGGKNIQYF. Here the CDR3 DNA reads TGTGCCAGCAGCTTAGAGCCGGGTGGTAAAAACATTCAGTACTTC. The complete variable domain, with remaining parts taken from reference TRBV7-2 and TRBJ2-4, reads GAGVSQSPSNKVTEKGKDVELRCDPISGHTALYWYRQSLGQGLEFLIYFQGNSAPDKSGLPSDRFSAERTGGSVSTLTIQRTQQEDSAVYLCASSLEPGGKNIQYFGAGTRLSVL.

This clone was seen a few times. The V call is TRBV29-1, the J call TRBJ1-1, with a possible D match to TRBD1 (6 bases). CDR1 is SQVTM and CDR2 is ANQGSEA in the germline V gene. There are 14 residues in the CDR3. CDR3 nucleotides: TGCCAAGTAACCCCACAGGGATCGAACACTGAAGCTTTCTTT. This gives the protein CQVTPQGSNTEAFF. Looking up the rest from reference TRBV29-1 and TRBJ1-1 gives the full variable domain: SAVISQKPSRDICQRGTSLTIQCQVDSQVTMMFWYRQQPGQSLTLIATANQGSEATYESGFVIDKFPISRPNLTFSTLTVSNMSPEDSSIYLCQVTPQGSNTEAFFGQGTRLTVV.

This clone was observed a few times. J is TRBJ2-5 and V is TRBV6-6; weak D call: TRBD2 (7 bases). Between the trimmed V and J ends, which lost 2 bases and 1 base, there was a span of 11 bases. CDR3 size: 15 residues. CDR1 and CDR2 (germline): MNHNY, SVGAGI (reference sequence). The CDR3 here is CASSYRRGGQETQYF. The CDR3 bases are TGTGCCAGCAGTTACCGGAGGGGGGGCCAAGAGACCCAGTACTTC.

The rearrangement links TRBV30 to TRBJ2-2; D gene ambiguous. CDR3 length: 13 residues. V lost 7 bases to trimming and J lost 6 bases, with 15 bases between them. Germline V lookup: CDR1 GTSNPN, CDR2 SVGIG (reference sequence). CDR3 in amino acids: CAYPLLSPGELFF. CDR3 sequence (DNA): TGTGCCTACCCCCTGTTGAGTCCCGGGGAGCTGTTTTTT. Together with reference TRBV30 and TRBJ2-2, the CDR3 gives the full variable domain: SQTIHQWPATLVQPVGSPLSLECTVEGTSNPNLYWYRQAAGRGLQLLFYSVGIGQISSEVPQNLSASRPQDRQFILSSKKLLLSDSGFYLCAYPLLSPGELFFGEGSRLTVL.

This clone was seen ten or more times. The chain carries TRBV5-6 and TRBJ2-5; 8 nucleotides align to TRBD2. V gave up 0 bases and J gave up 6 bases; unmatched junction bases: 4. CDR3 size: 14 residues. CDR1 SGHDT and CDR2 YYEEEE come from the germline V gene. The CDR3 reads CASSLGLASQTQYF. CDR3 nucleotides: TGTGCCAGCAGCTTGGGACTAGCGAGTCAGACCCAGTACTTC. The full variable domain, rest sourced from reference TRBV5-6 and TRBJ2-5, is DAGVTQSPTHLIKTRGQQVTLRCSPKSGHDTVSWYQQALGQGPQFIFQYYEEEERQRGNFPDRFSGHQFPNYSSELNVNALLLGDSALYLCASSLGLASQTQYFGPGTRLLVL.

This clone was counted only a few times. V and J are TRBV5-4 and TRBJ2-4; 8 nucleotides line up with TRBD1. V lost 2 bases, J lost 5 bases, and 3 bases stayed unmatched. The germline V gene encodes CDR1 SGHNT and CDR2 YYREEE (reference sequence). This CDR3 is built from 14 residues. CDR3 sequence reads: CASSFGTGENIQYF. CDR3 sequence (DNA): TGTGCCAGCAGCTTCGGGACAGGAGAAAACATTCAGTACTTC.

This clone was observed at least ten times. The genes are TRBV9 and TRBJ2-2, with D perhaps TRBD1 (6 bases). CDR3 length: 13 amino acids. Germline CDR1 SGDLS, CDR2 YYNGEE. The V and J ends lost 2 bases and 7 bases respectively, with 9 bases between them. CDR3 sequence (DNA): TGTGCCAGCAGCGTCCAGGGGATCGGGGAGCTGTTTTTT. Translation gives CASSVQGIGELFF.

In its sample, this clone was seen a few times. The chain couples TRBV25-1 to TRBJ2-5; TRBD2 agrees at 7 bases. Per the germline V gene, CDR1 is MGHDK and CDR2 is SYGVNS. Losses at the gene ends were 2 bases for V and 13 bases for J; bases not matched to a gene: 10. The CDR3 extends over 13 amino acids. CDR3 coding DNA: TGTGCCAGCAGTGAAGGGAGGGATCCTAAAGCGTACTTC. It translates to CASSEGRDPKAYF.

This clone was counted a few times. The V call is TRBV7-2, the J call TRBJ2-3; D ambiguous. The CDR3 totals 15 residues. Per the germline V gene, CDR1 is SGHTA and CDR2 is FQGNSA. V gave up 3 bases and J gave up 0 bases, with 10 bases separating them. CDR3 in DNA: TGTGCCAGCAGCTTTCAGGCCTCTAGCACAGATACGCAGTATTTT. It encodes CASSFQASSTDTQYF.

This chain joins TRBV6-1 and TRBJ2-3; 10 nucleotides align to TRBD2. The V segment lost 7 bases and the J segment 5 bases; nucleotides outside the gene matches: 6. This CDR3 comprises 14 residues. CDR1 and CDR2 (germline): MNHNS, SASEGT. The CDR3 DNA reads TGTGCCAGCATCCAGACTAGCGGGCAAGATACGCAGTATTTT. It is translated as CASIQTSGQDTQYF.

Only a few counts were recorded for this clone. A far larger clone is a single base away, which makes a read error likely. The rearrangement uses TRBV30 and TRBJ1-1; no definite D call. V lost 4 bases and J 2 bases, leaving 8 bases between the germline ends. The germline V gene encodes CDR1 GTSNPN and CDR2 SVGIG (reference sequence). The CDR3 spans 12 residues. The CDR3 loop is CAWIAINTEAFF. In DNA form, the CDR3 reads TGTGCCTGGATCGCTATTAACACTGAAGCTTTCTTT.

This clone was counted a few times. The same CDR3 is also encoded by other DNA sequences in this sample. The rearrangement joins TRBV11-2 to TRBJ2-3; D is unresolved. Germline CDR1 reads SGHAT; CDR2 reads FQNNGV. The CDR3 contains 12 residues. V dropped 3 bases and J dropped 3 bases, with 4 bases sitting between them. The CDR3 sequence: CASSFSTDTQYF. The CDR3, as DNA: TGTGCCAGCAGCTTTTCGACAGATACGCAGTATTTT.

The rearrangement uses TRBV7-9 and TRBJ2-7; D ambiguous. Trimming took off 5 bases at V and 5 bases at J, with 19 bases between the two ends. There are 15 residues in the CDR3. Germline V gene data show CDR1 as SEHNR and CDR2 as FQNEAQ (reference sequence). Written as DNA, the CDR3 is TGTGCCAGCAGCCCCGGACCTACCACGCTGGACGAGCAGTACTTC. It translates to CASSPGPTTLDEQYF.

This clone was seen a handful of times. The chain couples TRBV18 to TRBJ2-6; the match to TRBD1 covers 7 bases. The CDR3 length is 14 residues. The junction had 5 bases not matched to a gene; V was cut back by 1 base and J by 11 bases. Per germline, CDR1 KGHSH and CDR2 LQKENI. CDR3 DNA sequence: TGTGCCAGCTCACCACTTGGGACAGTGGACGTCCTGACTTTC. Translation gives CASSPLGTVDVLTF.

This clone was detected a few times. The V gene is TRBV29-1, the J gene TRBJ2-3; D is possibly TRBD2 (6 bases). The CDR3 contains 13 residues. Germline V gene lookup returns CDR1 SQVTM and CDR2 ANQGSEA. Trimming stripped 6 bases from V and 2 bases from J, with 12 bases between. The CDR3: CSVYGSITDTQYF. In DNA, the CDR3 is TGCAGCGTGTACGGGAGTATCACAGATACGCAGTATTTT.